This T cell receptor beta chain was recorded in a study of T cell repertoires in cytomegalovirus infection. Study context: CMV epitopes, recently identified HLA-C-restricted and well-studied HLA-B-restricted, were used.

TCRdb recomputed calls from the reads with MiXCR, one row per CDR3 protein. The repertoire holds some 800,000 distinct CDR3 sequences, with about 31% as singletons. Points on this clonotype: The antigen is not known.

The CDR3 contains 12 residues. Trimming shortened V by 4 bases and J by 5 bases, and 11 bases separated the two germline ends. Per the germline V gene, CDR1 is SQVTM and CDR2 is ANQGSEA. The clonotype was recovered from a human donor in good health (CMV status not recorded). Some clones in this sample may be carry-over from other donors' samples. The source material was cultured CD8+ T cells from PBMCs, sampled from culture after CMV antigen stimulation. V gene TRBV29-1 combines with J gene TRBJ1-1, with D possibly being TRBD1 (5 bases). CDR3 DNA: TGCAGCGTTGTGGGGGGGGTTACTGAAGCTTTCTTT. Amino acids: CSVVGGVTEAFF.